This TCR beta chain was recovered during a study of identical twins. MiXCR, applied by TCRdb to the 5' RACE reads, yields one record per CDR3 protein. This table has around 1.7 million distinct CDR3 sequences, more than 30% appearing once. Of note for this clonotype: The antigen remains unidentified.

Study-wide results and limits: Shared out-of-frame alpha sequences (those common to twins) showed excess low generation probability. Conclusions rested on cross-sectional statistics rather than following the same donors. Weaker excess twin sharing was seen among beta out-of-frame sequences.

Germline V gene sequence: CDR1 MNHNY, CDR2 SVGAGI (reference sequence). The CDR3 has 17 amino acids. Sequenced sample: cord blood. The chain combines TRBV6-6 with TRBJ2-5; 15 bases are shared with TRBD2. The closer fit of TRBJ2-7 to the DNA end suggests the J call may be wrong. This clonotype was sampled from a newborn girl in good health. CDR3 sequence (DNA): TGTGCCAGCATCCATACGGGACTAGCGGGAGGTAGGAACGAGCAGTACTTC. Translated: CASIHTGLAGGRNEQYF.